This record concerns one T cell receptor beta chain sequence. The authors' processing: Amplification from reference gene primers served as the basis for estimated nucleated cell counts. Profiling relied on immunoSEQ multiplex PCR, and the TCRdb table lists in-frame clones only, not all of them. The V and J calls and the clone size are those of that table, but D and trimming were determined from the DNA. In the table there are more than 200,000 clones, 88% of which are singletons. The data belong to a study of blood T cell repertoires in COVID-19. Study at large: Collection of acute and convalescent COVID-19 samples took place in the United States, Italy and Spain. The analysed material was cDNA or gDNA that came from T cells, B-cell-depleted T cells, or PBMCs.

The sequenced sample consisted of peripheral blood. This TCR was recovered from a woman between 55 and 75 years old with acute or convalescent COVID-19.

CDR3 sequence reads: CAWVQPGQVPYGYTF. In DNA, the CDR3 is TGTGCCTGGGTCCAGCCGGGACAGGTCCCTTATGGCTACACCTTC. The genes are TRBV30 and TRBJ1-2; 8 positions match TRBD1. This CDR3 contains 15 residues. J was trimmed by 5 bases and V by 5 bases; bases with no gene match: 13. CDR1 is GTSNPN, CDR2 SVGIG, per germline (reference sequence).